Here is one T cell receptor (beta chain) with its context. Using immunoSEQ multiplex PCR, the repertoire was profiled, and TCRdb retains in-frame clones only, with some absent. Among 65,000 to 70,000 clones, approximately 86% were seen once, and the ten largest hold under 5%. V lost 4 bases and J lost 14, with 9 bases in between. CDR3 length: 11 residues. In germline, CDR1 is MGHDK, CDR2 SYGVNS. These data belong to a study of blood T cell repertoires in COVID-19. The sequence came from a man aged 50-59 years with acute or convalescent COVID-19. Sequenced material: peripheral blood. The V call is TRBV25-1, the J call TRBJ1-6; D might be TRBD1 (6 bases). CDR3 in amino acids: CASSVGHSLHF. DNA of the CDR3: TGTGCCAGCAGTGTGGGACATTCCCTCCACTTT.